These 22 T cell receptor beta chains came from one sample sequenced in a study of cytomegalovirus exposure and HLA in healthy donors. In the PCR, 60 Vbeta and 13 Jbeta primers were used. Repertoires were generated with immunoSEQ multiplex PCR, while TCRdb's copy carries only in-frame clones and drops some. Among some 85,000 clones listed, less than 85% were seen once. Input material: PBMCs. The receptors derive from a woman aged 45-59 years in good health and CMV-seronegative.

This sequence joins TRBV27 and TRBJ1-1; TRBD1 aligns across 7 bases. The CDR3 runs 16 residues. Unmatched junction bases numbered 6, after V lost 1 base and J lost 1 base. Germline V gene data show CDR1 as MNHEY and CDR2 as SMNVEV (reference sequence). CDR3 sequence (DNA): TGTGCCAGCAGTTTATTGGGGACAGTTGGGAACACTGAAGCTTTCTTT. The encoded protein is CASSLLGTVGNTEAFF.

CDR3 region: CASVAGVGETQYF. As DNA, the CDR3 is TGTGCCAGTGTAGCGGGAGTGGGAGAGACCCAGTACTTC. J is TRBJ2-5 and V is TRBV7-9; 9 bases agree with TRBD2. V shed 9 bases and J 4 bases; nucleotides not matched to a gene: 6. The CDR3 length is 13 residues. Germline CDR1 SEHNR, CDR2 FQNEAQ (reference sequence).

The chain has TRBV6-5 and TRBJ2-7, with 7 bases aligning to TRBD1. This CDR3 comprises 16 residues. The germline CDR1 and CDR2 sequences are MNHEY and SVGAGI. After removal of 0 bases from V and 3 bases from J, the junction contained 8 bases not matched to a gene. The CDR3 sequence: CASSYSDRVLYYEQYF. DNA for the CDR3: TGTGCCAGCAGTTACTCCGACAGGGTTTTGTACTACGAGCAGTACTTC.

This chain links TRBV9 with TRBJ2-1, with 10 positions matching TRBD2. The CDR3 spans 20 residues. V lost 4 bases to trimming and J lost 0 bases; unmatched junction nucleotides: 16. Per the germline V gene, CDR1 is SGDLS and CDR2 is YYNGEE. In nucleotides, the CDR3 is TGTGCCAGCAGCTCCAAGACTAGCGGGCGATATCAAAGCTCCTACAATGAGCAGTTCTTC. It is translated as CASSSKTSGRYQSSYNEQFF.

The rearrangement joins TRBV5-1 to TRBJ1-4; TRBD1 aligns across 7 bases. Losses at the gene ends were 4 bases for V and 2 bases for J; bases not matched to a gene: 5. CDR1 is SGHRS, CDR2 YFSETQ, per germline. The CDR3 is made up of 15 amino acids. The CDR3 reads CASSIETGTNEKLFF. CDR3 nucleotides: TGCGCCAGCAGCATCGAGACAGGGACTAATGAAAAACTGTTTTTT.

This sequence joins TRBV30 and TRBJ1-1; D remains unclear. V was trimmed by 0 bases and J by 6 bases, leaving 11 bases between them. The CDR3 loop spans 13 amino acids. Germline CDR1 GTSNPN, CDR2 SVGIG (reference sequence). This chain's CDR3 is CAWSVSGRAEAFF. The CDR3 coding sequence is TGTGCCTGGAGTGTATCTGGGAGGGCTGAAGCTTTCTTT.

V and J are TRBV7-2 and TRBJ2-2; TRBD2 matches at 7 bases. Germline CDR1 and CDR2: SGHTA and FQGNSA. The V segment lost 5 bases and the J segment 5 bases; nucleotides outside the gene matches: 5. This CDR3 spans 14 amino acids. CDR3 amino acids: CASSPRRGTGELFF. The CDR3 DNA sequence: TGTGCCAGCAGCCCACGGCGGGGGACCGGGGAGCTGTTTTTT.

V gene TRBV4-1 combines with J gene TRBJ2-5; maybe TRBD2 (5 bases). Trimming cost V 3 bases and J 3 bases, with 14 bases left between them. CDR3 length equals 15 residues. CDR1 is MGHRA, CDR2 YSYEKL, per germline. The CDR3 region has the DNA TGCGCCAGCAGCCATTCGGGGTATGTTGAAGAGACCCAGTACTTC. This translates into CASSHSGYVEETQYF.

This chain joins TRBV7-8 and TRBJ1-2, with 7 bases lining up with TRBD1. CDR1 is SGHVS and CDR2 is FQNEAQ in the germline V gene. The CDR3 is made up of 14 amino acids. Unmatched junction bases numbered 9, after V lost 3 bases and J lost 8 bases. This CDR3 reads CASSFERTGVGYTF. Written as DNA, the CDR3 is TGTGCCAGCAGCTTCGAAAGAACAGGGGTAGGCTACACCTTC.

This clone appeared a single time. The genes are TRBV7-9 and TRBJ1-5, with 9 nucleotides matching TRBD1. The CDR3 has 14 amino acids. Germline V gives CDR1 SEHNR, CDR2 FQNEAQ (reference sequence). V dropped 4 bases and J dropped 5; count of bases not matched to a gene: 3. The DNA of the CDR3 is TGTGCCAGCAGCTCGACAGGGGGAGATCAGCCCCAGCATTTT. Translated, it gives CASSSTGGDQPQHF. The variable domain in full, with the rest retrieved from reference TRBV7-9 and TRBJ1-5, is DTGVSQNPRHKITKRGQNVTFRCDPISEHNRLYWYRQTLGQGPEFLTYFQNEAQLEKSRLLSDRFSAERPKGSFSTLEIQRTEQGDSAMYLCASSSTGGDQPQHFGDGTRLSIL.

The gene calls are TRBV28 and TRBJ1-1; D not resolved. Deletions cut 2 bases from V and 4 bases from J, with 8 bases between. Per the germline V gene, CDR1 is MDHEN and CDR2 is SYDVKM. This CDR3 has 13 residues. The CDR3 bases are TGTGCCAGCAGTTTAGTTCGGGGCACTGAAGCTTTCTTT. Encoded protein: CASSLVRGTEAFF.

This clone was seen only a few times. This chain's CDR3 is CASSIGQGATEAFF. DNA of the CDR3: TGTGCCAGCAGTATCGGACAGGGGGCCACTGAAGCTTTCTTT. The V gene is TRBV6-6, the J gene TRBJ1-1; TRBD1 matches 11 bases. V gave up 5 bases and J gave up 4 bases; unmatched junction bases: 3. This CDR3 is 14 amino acids long. In germline, CDR1 is MNHNY, CDR2 SVGAGI (reference sequence).

The chain employs TRBV5-1 and TRBJ1-3; D is unresolved. CDR3 size: 17 residues. The V gene's germline CDR1 is SGHRS and CDR2 YFSETQ. V was pared by 4 bases and J by 2 bases, with 19 bases between. The CDR3, as DNA: TGCGCCAGCAGCCTTGGGAGCGCCGGGAACGCTGGAAACACCATATATTTT. Translation: CASSLGSAGNAGNTIYF.

This clone has only one observation. This chain joins TRBV27 and TRBJ1-2; TRBD1 is a possible D gene (5 bases). The CDR3 is 13 residues long. V lost 8 bases to trimming and J lost 6 bases, with 16 bases between them. CDR1 is MNHEY and CDR2 is SMNVEV in the germline V gene (reference sequence). This CDR3 reads CASSTRGVNGYTF. Here the CDR3 DNA reads TGTGCCAGCTCCACACGGGGGGTCAATGGCTACACCTTC.

This chain links TRBV2 with TRBJ2-7; 7 bases line up with TRBD1. The junction had 2 bases not matched to a gene; V was cut back by 6 bases and J by 3 bases. The CDR3 loop spans 12 amino acids. The germline gives CDR1 SNHLY, CDR2 FYNNEI. CDR3: CASRRQGYEQYF. The CDR3 coding sequence is TGTGCCAGCAGGAGACAGGGCTACGAGCAGTACTTC. The variable domain in full, completed from reference TRBV2 and TRBJ2-7, reads EPEVTQTPSHQVTQMGQEVILRCVPISNHLYFYWYRQILGQKVEFLVSFYNNEISEKSEIFDDQFSVERPDGSNFTLKIRSTKLEDSAMYFCASRRQGYEQYFGPGTRLTVT.

The chain joins TRBV7-9 to TRBJ2-3, with a possible D match to TRBD1 (6 bases). The V end lost 2 bases, the J end lost 2 bases, and 11 bases lay between the germline ends. The V gene's germline CDR1 is SEHNR and CDR2 FQNEAQ (reference sequence). The CDR3 covers 15 residues. CDR3 nucleotide sequence: TGTGCCAGCAGCTTACCGGGACACTCCACAGATACGCAGTATTTT. Residues: CASSLPGHSTDTQYF.

In this sample, this clone turned up once. The CDR3 here is CASSLAREYNYGYTF. CDR3 nucleotides: TGTGCCAGCAGTTTAGCGAGGGAATATAACTATGGCTACACCTTC. The genes are TRBV28 and TRBJ1-2, with unresolved D. Trimming cost V 2 bases and J 1 base, with 11 bases left between them. The V gene's germline CDR1 is MDHEN and CDR2 SYDVKM. The CDR3 spans 15 residues.

This chain connects TRBV27 to TRBJ2-2, with TRBD1 identical over 9 bases. The length of the CDR3 is 15 residues. Germline trimming cut 5 bases from V and 4 bases from J; bases unmatched to any gene: 5. Germline V gene data show CDR1 as MNHEY and CDR2 as SMNVEV (reference sequence). The CDR3 loop is CASSRWTGVTGELFF. CDR3 sequence (DNA): TGTGCCAGCAGTCGATGGACAGGGGTCACCGGGGAGCTGTTTTTT.

The V call is TRBV7-9, the J call TRBJ1-1; maybe TRBD1 (5 bases). CDR1 is SEHNR and CDR2 is FQNEAQ in the germline V gene (reference sequence). This CDR3 has 13 residues. The V gene lost 9 bases and the J gene lost 1 base, with 12 bases spanning the gap. The CDR3 sequence: CASRETENTEAFF. The CDR3 DNA reads TGTGCCAGTCGAGAGACAGAGAACACTGAAGCTTTCTTT.

This chain uses TRBV19 with TRBJ1-1; D is uncertain. Germline loops: CDR1 LNHDA, CDR2 SQIVND (reference sequence). The CDR3 is 13 residues long. The V end was cut by 4 bases, the J end by 1 base, with 7 bases between. The CDR3 sequence: CASSTQRNTEAFF. The DNA of the CDR3 is TGTGCCAGTAGTACCCAGCGGAACACTGAAGCTTTCTTT.

This clone was detected a few times. The chain recombines TRBV28 with TRBJ1-2; 9 bases map to TRBD1. Looked up from germline, CDR1 is MDHEN and CDR2 is SYDVKM. The CDR3 totals 14 residues. V lost 5 bases and J lost 1; bases outside the gene matches: 2. This CDR3 reads CASSTGGHNYGYTF. CDR3 sequence (DNA): TGTGCCAGCAGTACAGGGGGCCATAACTATGGCTACACCTTC.

The chain couples TRBV10-3 to TRBJ2-7; 9 positions match TRBD1. V shed 0 bases, J shed 5 bases, and the junction held 14 bases outside the gene matches. Per germline, CDR1 ENHRY and CDR2 SYGVKD. The CDR3 sequence is 18 residues long. The CDR3 region has the DNA TGTGCCATCAGTGAGTCCGGGACAGGGTTTTTTGGTTCTGACGAGCAGTACTTC. This gives the protein CAISESGTGFFGSDEQYF.